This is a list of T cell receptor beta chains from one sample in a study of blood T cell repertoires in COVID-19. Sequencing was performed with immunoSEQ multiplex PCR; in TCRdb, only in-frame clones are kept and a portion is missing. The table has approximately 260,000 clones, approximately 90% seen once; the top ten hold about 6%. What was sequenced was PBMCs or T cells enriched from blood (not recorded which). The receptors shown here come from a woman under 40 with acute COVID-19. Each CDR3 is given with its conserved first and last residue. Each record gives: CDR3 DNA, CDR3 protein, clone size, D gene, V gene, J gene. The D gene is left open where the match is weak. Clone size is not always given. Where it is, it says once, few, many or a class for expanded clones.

TGTGCCAGCAGCGTTGGGACAGGGGGAGAGACCCAGTACTTC	CASSVGTGGETQYF	NA	TRBD1	TRBV7-2	TRBJ2-5
TGTGCCAGCACCCAGGGGGGTGGGAATGAGCAGTTCTTC	CASTQGGGNEQFF	NA	NA	TRBV12-3/TRBV12-4	TRBJ2-1
TGTGCCAGCAGCTATGTCGGGGCGGGGGCCTCCTACAATGAGCAGTTCTTC	CASSYVGAGASYNEQFF	few	NA	TRBV7-2	TRBJ2-1
TGTGCCAGCAGTTCATCCGGGACAGGCTATGGCTACACCTTC	CASSSSGTGYGYTF	NA	TRBD1	TRBV6-5	TRBJ1-2
TGTGCCAGCAGCCGAGGAGAGATGAACACCGGGGAGCTGTTTTTT	CASSRGEMNTGELFF	once	NA	TRBV3-1/TRBV3-2	TRBJ2-2
TGTGCCAGCAGTTTGGGGGGTAACAATCAGCCCCAGCATTTT	CASSLGGNNQPQHF	NA	NA	TRBV28	TRBJ1-5
TGTGCCAGCAGCAACCCTAAGTCGGACAGGGGGCGAGCCTATGGCTACACCTTC	CASSNPKSDRGRAYGYTF	NA	NA	TRBV21-1	TRBJ1-2
TGTGCCAGCTCACAACTGGATGCGAGTCAGGTGGAGCAGTACTTC	CASSQLDASQVEQYF	NA	NA	TRBV18	TRBJ2-7
TGTGCCAGCAGCCAAACCTCGACAGGGCCCGGCTACACCTTC	CASSQTSTGPGYTF	NA	TRBD1	TRBV7-9	TRBJ1-2
TGTGCCAGCAGCTTACCCGACAGGGCCCACGAGCAGTACTTC	CASSLPDRAHEQYF	NA	TRBD1	TRBV7-2	TRBJ2-7
TGTGCCAGCAGTTTTAAGGGGAATCAGCCCCAGCATTTT	CASSFKGNQPQHF	NA	NA	TRBV12-3/TRBV12-4	TRBJ1-5
TGTGCCAGCAGCCAATTAACGAGGGGGACAGGGGCGGCTTTCTTT	CASSQLTRGTGAAFF	NA	TRBD1	TRBV16	TRBJ1-1
TGTGCCACCACGGGGCGGGGGCCCTACAATGAGCAGTTCTTC	CATTGRGPYNEQFF	many	NA	TRBV7-9	TRBJ2-1
TGTGCCAGCAGTTTGGGACAGCATGAGAACACTGAAGCTTTCTTT	CASSLGQHENTEAFF	NA	TRBD1	TRBV5-4	TRBJ1-1
TGTGCCAGCAGTTTATCCCCTGGGGCAGGGGGGCAAGAGACCCAGTACTTC	CASSLSPGAGGQETQYF	NA	NA	TRBV28	TRBJ2-5
TGCAGTGCTATCACTCAAGAGACCCAGTACTTC	CSAITQETQYF	NA	NA	TRBV20-1	TRBJ2-5
TGTGCCTGGGGTGGGCCAAATCAGCCCCAGCATTTT	CAWGGPNQPQHF	NA	NA	TRBV30	TRBJ1-5
TGTGCCAGCAGCCCCAGATCGACAGGTGGTACTCTAGCCAAAAACATTCAGTACTTC	CASSPRSTGGTLAKNIQYF	NA	NA	TRBV21-1	TRBJ2-4
TGTGCCAGCAGTCTCTCGACAGCTCTGGGGGCCAACGTCCTGACTTTC	CASSLSTALGANVLTF	NA	NA	TRBV28	TRBJ2-6
TGTGCCAGCAGGATGCGGACAGGGAGACAAACCCCCCACAATGAGCAGTTCTTC	CASRMRTGRQTPHNEQFF	NA	TRBD1	TRBV2	TRBJ2-1
TGTGCCAGCAGTGAAGCGCGGGGCTTACGCTCTGAGCAGTTCTTC	CASSEARGLRSEQFF	NA	NA	TRBV2	TRBJ2-1
TGCAGCGTTGTACGGGGGTTACACTCCTACGAGCAGTACTTC	CSVVRGLHSYEQYF	once	NA	TRBV29-1	TRBJ2-7
TGTGCCACCAGTGGGGACAGGGACGGCTACACCTTC	CATSGDRDGYTF	few	TRBD1	TRBV24-1	TRBJ1-2
TGTGCCAGCAGCCGCCTCGACAGATATAGCAATCAGCCCCAGCATTTT	CASSRLDRYSNQPQHF	NA	NA	TRBV6-4	TRBJ1-5
TGTGCCAGCAGCTTACTTGCGACTAGCGACTACGAGCAGTACTTC	CASSLLATSDYEQYF	NA	TRBD2	TRBV7-2	TRBJ2-7
TGCGCCAGCAGCTTGTCGATCGGAGAGACCCAGTACTTC	CASSLSIGETQYF	once	NA	TRBV5-1	TRBJ2-5
TGCGCCAGCACGTCGGCAGGGGGATTCACTGAAGCTTTCTTT	CASTSAGGFTEAFF	NA	TRBD1	TRBV5-1	TRBJ1-1
TGCGCCAGCAGCTTGGGTAGGCGGGGCCCGTCAAGGGACGAGCAGTACTTC	CASSLGRRGPSRDEQYF	many	NA	TRBV5-1	TRBJ2-7
TGTGCCAGCAGCTTAGGACTAGCGGGACGGACCGGGGAGCTGTTTTTT	CASSLGLAGRTGELFF	NA	TRBD2	TRBV7-8	TRBJ2-2
TGTGCCAGCAGCTGGGGGACACCGGTCGACACCTTC	CASSWGTPVDTF	NA	NA	TRBV5-5	TRBJ1-2
TGTGCCAGCAAACGGGACTATAATTCACCCCTCCACTTT	CASKRDYNSPLHF	once	NA	TRBV2	TRBJ1-6
TGTGCCAGCTTGGAGACAGGGAACTCACCCCTCCACTTT	CASLETGNSPLHF	NA	TRBD1	TRBV2	TRBJ1-6
TGTGCCAGTAGTCTGTCCTTTCAGGGTAGTATAGGCAAAAACATTCAGTACTTC	CASSLSFQGSIGKNIQYF	NA	NA	TRBV19	TRBJ2-4